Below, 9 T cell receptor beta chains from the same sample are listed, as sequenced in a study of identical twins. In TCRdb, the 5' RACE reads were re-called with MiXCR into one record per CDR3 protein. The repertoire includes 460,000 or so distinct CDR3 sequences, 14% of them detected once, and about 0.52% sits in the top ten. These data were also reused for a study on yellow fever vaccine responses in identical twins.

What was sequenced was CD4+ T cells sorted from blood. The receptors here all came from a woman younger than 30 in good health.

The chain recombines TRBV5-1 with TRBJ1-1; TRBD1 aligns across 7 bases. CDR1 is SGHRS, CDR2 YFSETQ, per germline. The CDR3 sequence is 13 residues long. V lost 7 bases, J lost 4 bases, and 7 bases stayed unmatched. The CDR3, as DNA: TGCGCCAGCGGCGAGGGGGCTCGCACTGAAGCTTTCTTT. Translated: CASGEGARTEAFF.

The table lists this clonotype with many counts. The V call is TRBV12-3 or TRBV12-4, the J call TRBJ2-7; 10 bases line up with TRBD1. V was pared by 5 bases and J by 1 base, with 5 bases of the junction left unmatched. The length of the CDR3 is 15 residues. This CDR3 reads CASSDRGLESYEQYF. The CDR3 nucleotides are TGTGCCAGCAGTGACAGGGGGCTCGAATCCTACGAGCAGTACTTC.

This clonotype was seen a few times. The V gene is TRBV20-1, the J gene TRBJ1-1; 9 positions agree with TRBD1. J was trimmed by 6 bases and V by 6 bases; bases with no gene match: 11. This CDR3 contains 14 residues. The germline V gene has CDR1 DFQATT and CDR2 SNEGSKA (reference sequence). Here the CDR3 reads CSAPSPGTGSEAFF. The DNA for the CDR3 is TGCAGTGCCCCCTCCCCCGGGACAGGGTCTGAAGCTTTCTTT.

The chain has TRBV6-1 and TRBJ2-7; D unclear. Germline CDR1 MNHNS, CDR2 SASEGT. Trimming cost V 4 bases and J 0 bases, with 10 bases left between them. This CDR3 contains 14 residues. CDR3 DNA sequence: TGTGCCAGCAGTGCGTATAGGAGCTCCTACGAGCAGTACTTC. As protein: CASSAYRSSYEQYF.

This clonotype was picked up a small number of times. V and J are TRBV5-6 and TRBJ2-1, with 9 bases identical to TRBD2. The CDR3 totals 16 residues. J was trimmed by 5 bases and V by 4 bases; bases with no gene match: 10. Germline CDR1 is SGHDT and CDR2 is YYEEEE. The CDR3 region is CASSQPPAGGDNEQFF. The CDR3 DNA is TGTGCCAGCAGCCAACCCCCAGCGGGAGGAGACAATGAGCAGTTCTTC.

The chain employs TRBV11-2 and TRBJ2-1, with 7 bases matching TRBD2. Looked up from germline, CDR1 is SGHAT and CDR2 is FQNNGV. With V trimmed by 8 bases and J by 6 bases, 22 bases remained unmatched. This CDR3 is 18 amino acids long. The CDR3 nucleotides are TGTGCCAGCGATGGGTGGGGCGAGGCTAGCGGCGATATCAATGAGCAGTTCTTC. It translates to CASDGWGEASGDINEQFF. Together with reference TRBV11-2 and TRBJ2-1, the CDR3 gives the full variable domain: EAGVAQSPRYKIIEKRQSVAFWCNPISGHATLYWYQQILGQGPKLLIQFQNNGVVDDSQLPKDRFSAERLKGVDSTLKIQPAKLEDSAVYLCASDGWGEASGDINEQFFGPGTRLTVL.

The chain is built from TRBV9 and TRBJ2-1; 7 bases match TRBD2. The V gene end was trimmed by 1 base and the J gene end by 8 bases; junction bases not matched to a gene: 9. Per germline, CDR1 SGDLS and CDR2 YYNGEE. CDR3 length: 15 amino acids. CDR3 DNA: TGTGCCAGCAGCGTAATGCCTAGCGGCGGCGATGAGCAGTTCTTC. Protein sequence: CASSVMPSGGDEQFF.

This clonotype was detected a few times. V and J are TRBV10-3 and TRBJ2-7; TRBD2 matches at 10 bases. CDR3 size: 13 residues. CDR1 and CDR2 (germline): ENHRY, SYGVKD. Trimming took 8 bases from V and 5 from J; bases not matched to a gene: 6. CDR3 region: CAISSGSSDEQYF. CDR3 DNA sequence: TGTGCCATCTCTAGCGGGAGTTCGGACGAGCAGTACTTC.

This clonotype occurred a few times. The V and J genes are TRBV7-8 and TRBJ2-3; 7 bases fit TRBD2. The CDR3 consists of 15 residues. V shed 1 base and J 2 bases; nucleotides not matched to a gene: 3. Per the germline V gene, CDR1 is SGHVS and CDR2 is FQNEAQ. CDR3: CASSLVRESTDTQYF. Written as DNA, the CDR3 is TGTGCCAGCAGCTTAGTGCGGGAGTCCACAGATACGCAGTATTTT. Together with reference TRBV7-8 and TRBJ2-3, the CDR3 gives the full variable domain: GAGVSQSPRYKVAKRGQDVALRCDPISGHVSLFWYQQALGQGPEFLTYFQNEAQLDKSGLPSDRFFAERPEGSVSTLKIQRTQQEDSAVYLCASSLVRESTDTQYFGPGTRLTVL.